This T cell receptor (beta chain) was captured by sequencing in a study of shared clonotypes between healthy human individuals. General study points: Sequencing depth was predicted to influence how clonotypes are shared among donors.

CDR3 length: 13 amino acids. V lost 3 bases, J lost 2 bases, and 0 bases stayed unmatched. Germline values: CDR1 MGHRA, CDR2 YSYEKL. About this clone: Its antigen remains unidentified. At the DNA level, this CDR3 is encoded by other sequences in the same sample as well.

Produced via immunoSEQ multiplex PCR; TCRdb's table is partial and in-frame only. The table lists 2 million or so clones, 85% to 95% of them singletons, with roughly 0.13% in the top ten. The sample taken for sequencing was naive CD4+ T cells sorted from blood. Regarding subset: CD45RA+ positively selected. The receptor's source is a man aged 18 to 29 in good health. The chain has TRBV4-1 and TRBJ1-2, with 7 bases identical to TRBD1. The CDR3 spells CASSQTGNYGYTF. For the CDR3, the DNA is TGCGCCAGCAGCCAGACAGGGAACTATGGCTACACCTTC.